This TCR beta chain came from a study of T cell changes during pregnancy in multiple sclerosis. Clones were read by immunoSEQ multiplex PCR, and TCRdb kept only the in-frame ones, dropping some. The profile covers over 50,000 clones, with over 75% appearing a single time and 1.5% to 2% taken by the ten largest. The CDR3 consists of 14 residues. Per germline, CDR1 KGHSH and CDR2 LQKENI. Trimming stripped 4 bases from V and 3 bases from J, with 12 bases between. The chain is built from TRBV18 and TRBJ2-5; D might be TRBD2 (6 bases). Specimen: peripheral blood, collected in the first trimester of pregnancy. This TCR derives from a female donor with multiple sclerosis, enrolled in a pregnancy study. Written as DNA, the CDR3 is TGTGCCAGCTCACGACCGGGACTGGAAGAGACCCAGTACTTC. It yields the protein CASSRPGLEETQYF.